These 13 T cell receptor beta chains were all obtained from the same sample, sequenced in a study of T cell clusters in autoimmune cytopenias. Each sample's input was around 270 ng genomic DNA, 38,000 or so genome equivalents. Multiplex touch-down PCR amplified TRB using TRB-A and TRB-B pools in one tube. TCRdb reanalyzed the multiplex PCR reads and collapses them to one entry per CDR3 protein, without DNA. The sample's table shows fewer than 15,000 distinct CDR3 sequences. Sequencing input: peripheral blood. The source of these receptors is a human donor with an autoimmune cytopenia or autoimmune hepatitis (not recorded which).

The chain joins TRBV18 to TRBJ2-1; TCRdb designates TRBD2, a call that cannot be tested without DNA. This CDR3 has 15 amino acids. CDR1 is KGHSH and CDR2 is LQKENI in the germline V gene. CDR3 in amino acids: CASSPTSGPSIEQFF. The full variable domain, completed using reference TRBV18 and TRBJ2-1, is NAGVMQNPRHLVRRRGQEARLRCSPMKGHSHVYWYRQLPEEGLKFMVYLQKENIIDESGMPKERFSAEFPKEGPSILRIQQVVRGDSAAYFCASSPTSGPSIEQFFGPGTRLTVL.

The V gene is TRBV13, the J gene TRBJ2-7; the TRBD2 assignment by TCRdb is unverifiable without DNA. The CDR3 runs to 13 residues. CDR1 and CDR2 from the germline V gene are PRHDT and FYEKMQ (reference sequence). CDR3 amino acids: CASSAGISYEQYF.

The CDR3 loop reads CASRAGGGVDTQYF. The gene calls are TRBV6-1 and TRBJ2-3; TCRdb's D gene call, TRBD1, goes unchecked for lack of DNA. The CDR3 is 14 residues long. Germline assignment: CDR1 MNHNS and CDR2 SASEGT.

The CDR3 is CASSPGDRGVEKLFF. The chain couples TRBV18 to TRBJ1-4; the TCRdb D gene call, TRBD1, has no DNA to confirm it. Germline loops: CDR1 KGHSH, CDR2 LQKENI. The CDR3 covers 15 residues.

The rearrangement uses TRBV10-3 and TRBJ1-4; checking the TCRdb D call of TRBD1 is not possible without DNA. Germline V lookup: CDR1 ENHRY, CDR2 SYGVKD. This CDR3 is 13 amino acids long. CDR3 in amino acids: CAISGGQREKLFF.

Measured by frequency, this clonotype is medium-sized. The gene calls are TRBV27 and TRBJ2-2; the D call of TRBD2 rests on TCRdb alone, since no DNA is present to check it. Looked up from germline, CDR1 is MNHEY and CDR2 is SMNVEV (reference sequence). This CDR3 region has 15 residues. The CDR3 sequence is CASSSRARGTGELFF.

The chain recombines TRBV25-1 with TRBJ2-2; TCRdb designates TRBD1, a call that cannot be tested without DNA. Germline CDR1 MGHDK, CDR2 SYGVNS. The length of the CDR3 is 17 residues. The CDR3 spells CASSGGGHRGTTGELFF.

The genes are TRBV6-5 and TRBJ2-1. This CDR3 spans 17 amino acids. Germline values: CDR1 MNHEY, CDR2 SVGAGI. The CDR3 sequence: CASSYSPLLGSYNEQFF.

The rearrangement joins TRBV6-5 to TRBJ2-7. Germline values: CDR1 MNHEY, CDR2 SVGAGI. CDR3 size: 12 residues. The CDR3 here is CASGRDPYEQYF.

The chain combines TRBV5-1 with TRBJ2-5; lacking DNA, the TRBD1 call made by TCRdb goes unchecked. CDR1 and CDR2 from the germline V gene are SGHRS and YFSETQ. The CDR3 sequence is 14 residues long. Here the CDR3 reads CASSLSTGSETQYF.

This CDR3 reads CASSLDRGSSYEQYF. The genes are TRBV11-2 and TRBJ2-7. The CDR3 totals 15 residues. Germline V lookup: CDR1 SGHAT, CDR2 FQNNGV.

The chain links TRBV5-8 to TRBJ2-2; no DNA is available, so the TRBD1 call from TCRdb remains unchecked. Looked up from germline, CDR1 is SGHTS and CDR2 is YDEGEE. The CDR3 covers 14 residues. The CDR3: CASSLGQGAGELFF. Supplemented by reference TRBV5-8 and TRBJ2-2, the full variable domain reads EAGVTQSPTHLIKTRGQQATLRCSPISGHTSVYWYQQALGLGLQFLLWYDEGEERNRGNFPPRFSGRQFPNYSSELNVNALELEDSALYLCASSLGQGAGELFFGEGSRLTVL.

V gene TRBV30 combines with J gene TRBJ1-2; TCRdb gives TRBD1 as the D gene, but with no DNA this cannot be confirmed. There are 15 residues in the CDR3. CDR1 and CDR2 (germline): GTSNPN, SVGIG (reference sequence). Here the CDR3 reads CAWRIRGRVGYGYTF. The full variable domain, with the rest looked up from reference TRBV30 and TRBJ1-2, is SQTIHQWPATLVQPVGSPLSLECTVEGTSNPNLYWYRQAAGRGLQLLFYSVGIGQISSEVPQNLSASRPQDRQFILSSKKLLLSDSGFYLCAWRIRGRVGYGYTFGSGTRLTVV.